Listed below are T cell receptor beta chains from one sample, sequenced in a study of shared clonotypes between healthy human individuals. TCRdb keeps only in-frame clones here, not all; method: immunoSEQ multiplex PCR. The table includes more than 550,000 clones, around 70% detected once. Input material: memory CD4+ T cells sorted from blood. The receptors here all came from a woman aged 25 to 39 in good health. The CDR3 runs from the conserved cysteine through the conserved F or W. Each record gives: D gene, V gene, J gene, clone size, CDR3 DNA, CDR3 protein. The D gene is left open where the match is weak. The listing skips clone size in some rows; elsewhere it reads once, few, many or a size class.

D: -
V: TRBV5-1
J: TRBJ2-4
size: once
DNA: TGCGCCAGCAGCTCCGGGACCGACATTCAGTACTTC
CDR3: CASSSGTDIQYF

D: -
V: TRBV7-9
J: TRBJ2-5
size: -
DNA: TGTGCCAGCAGCCGCGCTGACGGACAAGAGACCCAGTACTTC
CDR3: CASSRADGQETQYF

D: -
V: TRBV15
J: TRBJ2-5
size: -
DNA: TGTGCCACCAGCAGGTCAGGACAGCCCGCAGGAGGCGAGACCCAGTACTTC
CDR3: CATSRSGQPAGGETQYF

D: TRBD1
V: TRBV11-3
J: TRBJ1-1
size: -
DNA: TGTGCCAGCAGCTCAAGGACAGGCGTTGGCACTGAAGCTTTCTTT
CDR3: CASSSRTGVGTEAFF

D: -
V: TRBV5-6
J: TRBJ2-1
size: -
DNA: TGTGCCAGCAGCCTTAGGACAGCCTACAATGAGCAGTTCTTC
CDR3: CASSLRTAYNEQFF

D: -
V: TRBV28
J: TRBJ2-7
size: -
DNA: TGTGCCAGCAGTTTCAGAGGCGAGCAGTACTTC
CDR3: CASSFRGEQYF

D: TRBD1
V: TRBV7-9
J: TRBJ2-7
size: many
DNA: TGTGCCAGCGGGGAAGGGACAGGGAGAGGCTCCTACGAGCAGTACTTC
CDR3: CASGEGTGRGSYEQYF

D: -
V: TRBV6-1
J: TRBJ1-4
size: -
DNA: TGTGCCCTGGGGCATACTACTAATGAAAAACTGTTTTTT
CDR3: CALGHTTNEKLFF

D: -
V: TRBV19
J: TRBJ2-5
size: -
DNA: TGTGCCAGTAGTATGACAAGGGGGCAAGAGACCCAGTACTTC
CDR3: CASSMTRGQETQYF

D: TRBD2
V: TRBV10-3
J: TRBJ2-1
size: -
DNA: TGTGCCATCAGTGAGCCCCCGGGGGCGGGAGGCAGTCATGAGCAGTTCTTC
CDR3: CAISEPPGAGGSHEQFF

D: -
V: TRBV28
J: TRBJ2-7
size: -
DNA: TGTGCCAGCAGTCAACAGTACGAGCAGTACTTC
CDR3: CASSQQYEQYF

D: TRBD2
V: TRBV4-1
J: TRBJ2-2
size: many
DNA: TGCGCCAGCAGCCAACGGGGCGGGCTAGCGGGAGAGCACACCGGGGAGCTGTTTTTT
CDR3: CASSQRGGLAGEHTGELFF

D: -
V: TRBV28
J: TRBJ2-5
size: -
DNA: TGTGCCAGCAGTTTAAGCGGACAACATGCTACCCAAGAGACCCAGTACTTC
CDR3: CASSLSGQHATQETQYF

D: -
V: TRBV27
J: TRBJ1-1
size: -
DNA: TGTGCCAGCAGTTTATTTCCTGCCAAGGGCACTGAAGCTTTCTTT
CDR3: CASSLFPAKGTEAFF

D: -
V: TRBV7-2
J: TRBJ1-5
size: many
DNA: TGTGCCAGCAGCTTATCTCCCCACCCCACGTATAGCAATCAGCCCCAGCATTTT
CDR3: CASSLSPHPTYSNQPQHF

D: -
V: TRBV14
J: TRBJ1-3
size: -
DNA: TGTGCCAGCAGCCGAGGCTCCTACTCTGGAAACACCATATATTTT
CDR3: CASSRGSYSGNTIYF

D: TRBD2
V: TRBV28
J: TRBJ2-1
size: -
DNA: TGTGCCAGCAGCGAGACTAGCGGAAATTACAATGAGCAGTTCTTC
CDR3: CASSETSGNYNEQFF

D: TRBD1
V: TRBV7-2
J: TRBJ1-1
size: -
DNA: TGTGCCAGCAGCAGGGGACAGGGAACTGAAGCTTTCTTT
CDR3: CASSRGQGTEAFF

D: -
V: TRBV7-2
J: TRBJ2-3
size: -
DNA: TGTGCCAGCAGCTTGCTTGAATTTAGCACAGATACGCAGTATTTT
CDR3: CASSLLEFSTDTQYF

D: -
V: TRBV9
J: TRBJ2-5
size: many
DNA: TGTGCCAGCAGCGTAGCTGTGGGGATATGGGAGACCCAGTACTTC
CDR3: CASSVAVGIWETQYF

D: TRBD2
V: TRBV6-5
J: TRBJ2-1
size: -
DNA: TGTGCCAGCAGTTCCGGACTAGCGGGAGGTTACAATGAGCAGTTCTTC
CDR3: CASSSGLAGGYNEQFF

D: TRBD1
V: TRBV5-1
J: TRBJ2-2
size: -
DNA: TGCGCCAGCAGCTTGGCTAGGTGGCAGGGGGCCAGGGAAAACACCGGGGAGCTGTTTTTT
CDR3: CASSLARWQGARENTGELFF

D: TRBD2
V: TRBV28
J: TRBJ2-1
size: -
DNA: TGTGCCAGCAGTTCCGGGACTAGCTACAATGAGCAGTTCTTC
CDR3: CASSSGTSYNEQFF

D: TRBD1
V: TRBV30
J: TRBJ1-5
size: few
DNA: TGTGCCTGGAGTGAGGGACAGGGGCGGACTCAGCCCCAGCATTTT
CDR3: CAWSEGQGRTQPQHF

D: TRBD1
V: TRBV7-8
J: TRBJ2-6
size: -
DNA: TGTGCCAGCAGGAGGGACAGGGCCTCCCCTGGGGCCAACGTCCTGACTTTC
CDR3: CASRRDRASPGANVLTF

D: TRBD2
V: TRBV5-1
J: TRBJ2-3
size: -
DNA: TGCGCCAGCAGCGCGGTACTAGCGGGAGGGGATACGCAGTATTTT
CDR3: CASSAVLAGGDTQYF

D: TRBD1
V: TRBV6-5
J: TRBJ2-7
size: few
DNA: TGTGCCAGCAGTTATAACAGGGGGCGTCCCTACGAGCAGTACTTC
CDR3: CASSYNRGRPYEQYF

D: -
V: TRBV19
J: TRBJ1-5
size: few
DNA: TGTGCCAGTAGTATGGGACGGACTCGAGATCAGCCCCAGCATTTT
CDR3: CASSMGRTRDQPQHF

D: TRBD2
V: TRBV28
J: TRBJ2-1
size: -
DNA: TGTGCCAGCTATGAGAGCGGGACTACTGAGCAGTTCTTC
CDR3: CASYESGTTEQFF

D: TRBD2
V: TRBV5-4
J: TRBJ2-3
size: -
DNA: TGTGCCAGCAGCTTAAGGACTAGCGGGGGAGCTACAGATACGCAGTATTTT
CDR3: CASSLRTSGGATDTQYF

D: TRBD2
V: TRBV5-4
J: TRBJ2-1
size: -
DNA: TGTGCCAGCAGCTTGGGTCTAGCGGGAGGTTACAATGAGCAGTTCTTC
CDR3: CASSLGLAGGYNEQFF

D: -
V: TRBV18
J: TRBJ1-1
size: -
DNA: TGTGCCAGCTTCCGGGACCAAAGTGAAGCTTTCTTT
CDR3: CASFRDQSEAFF

D: -
V: TRBV6-1
J: TRBJ1-5
size: -
DNA: TGTGCCAGCAGTGCGGAGGGGGATCAGCCCCAGCATTTT
CDR3: CASSAEGDQPQHF

D: TRBD1
V: TRBV12-5
J: TRBJ1-1
size: -
DNA: TGTGCTAGCGGGGCCCGGGACAGGGACTTCACTGAAGCTTTCTTT
CDR3: CASGARDRDFTEAFF

D: -
V: TRBV6-6
J: TRBJ1-5
size: -
DNA: TGTGCCAGCAGCAGTTTTCATAGCAATCAGCCCCAGCATTTT
CDR3: CASSSFHSNQPQHF

D: TRBD1
V: TRBV9
J: TRBJ1-6
size: -
DNA: TGTGCCAGCAGCCCAAGGGGGACAGGGAATTCACCCCTCCACTTT
CDR3: CASSPRGTGNSPLHF

D: TRBD2
V: TRBV7-9
J: TRBJ2-1
size: -
DNA: TGTGCCAGCAGCTTACGGGCGGGTACGGGACTAACCTACAATGAGCAGTTCTTC
CDR3: CASSLRAGTGLTYNEQFF

D: -
V: TRBV11-1
J: TRBJ2-7
size: -
DNA: TGTGCCAGCAGCAAAGAACAGGTAGCCTACGAGCAGTACTTC
CDR3: CASSKEQVAYEQYF

D: -
V: TRBV15
J: TRBJ2-6
size: -
DNA: TGTGCCACCAGCAGAGATTTCAGGAAAGGGGCCAACGTCCTGACTTTC
CDR3: CATSRDFRKGANVLTF

D: TRBD2
V: TRBV25-1
J: TRBJ2-2
size: -
DNA: TGTGCCAGTCGAGCGGGAGGGGGCTCCGGGGAGCTGTTTTTT
CDR3: CASRAGGGSGELFF

D: TRBD2
V: TRBV7-3
J: TRBJ2-3
size: -
DNA: TGTGCCAGCAGCTTAATAAGCGTAGGGACTAGCGGGAGCTTGGCAGATACGCAGTATTTT
CDR3: CASSLISVGTSGSLADTQYF

D: -
V: TRBV7-2
J: TRBJ2-5
size: -
DNA: TGTGCCAGCAGCTTAGATGCCGGGGGCGAGACCCAGTACTTC
CDR3: CASSLDAGGETQYF

D: -
V: TRBV2
J: TRBJ2-1
size: few
DNA: TGTGCCAGCGCGGAACTAGGGGTTGTCAACGAGCAGTTCTTC
CDR3: CASAELGVVNEQFF

D: -
V: TRBV6-6
J: TRBJ2-5
size: once
DNA: TGTGCCAGCAGTCAAGGGGGGTTCGAGACCCAGTACTTC
CDR3: CASSQGGFETQYF

D: -
V: TRBV20-1
J: TRBJ2-3
size: -
DNA: TGCAGTGCAAAGTACTGGGATACGCAGTATTTT
CDR3: CSAKYWDTQYF

D: TRBD2
V: TRBV13
J: TRBJ2-5
size: few
DNA: TGTGCCAGCAGCTTATCGGGGGGGAGTGAGACCCAGTACTTC
CDR3: CASSLSGGSETQYF

D: -
V: TRBV28
J: TRBJ2-7
size: -
DNA: TGTGCCAGCAGTTTACCAGCTGTGGATATTACGGGACTCACCCCCCGAGGGAACTCCTACGAGCAGTACTTC
CDR3: CASSLPAVDITGLTPRGNSYEQYF

D: -
V: TRBV6-1
J: TRBJ1-3
size: -
DNA: TGTGCCAGCAGTGAACAGGGAAACACCATATATTTT
CDR3: CASSEQGNTIYF

D: TRBD1
V: TRBV2
J: TRBJ2-1
size: -
DNA: TGTGCCAGCAGACCCGGGACAGGCGAATTCCGGCAGTTCTTC
CDR3: CASRPGTGEFRQFF

D: TRBD1
V: TRBV5-1
J: TRBJ2-7
size: -
DNA: TGCGCCAGCAGCTTGGTTGGGACAGGGTGGGAGCAGTACTTC
CDR3: CASSLVGTGWEQYF

D: TRBD2
V: TRBV29-1
J: TRBJ2-1
size: -
DNA: TGCAGCGTTGACACTAGCGGGACCTACAATGAGCAGTTCTTC
CDR3: CSVDTSGTYNEQFF

D: -
V: TRBV5-1
J: TRBJ2-1
size: -
DNA: TGCGCCAGCAGTGTAGGGAGCACCTACAATGAGCAGTTCTTC
CDR3: CASSVGSTYNEQFF

D: -
V: TRBV11-2
J: TRBJ2-3
size: -
DNA: TGTGCCAGCAGCCAAGACGCCCAGGGCGGAAACACAGATACGCAGTATTTT
CDR3: CASSQDAQGGNTDTQYF

D: TRBD1
V: TRBV7-2
J: TRBJ1-2
size: -
DNA: TGTGCCAGCAGCTTAGACCGACAGGGTTGGAGGGGCTACACCTTC
CDR3: CASSLDRQGWRGYTF